A selection of T cell receptor beta chains follows, all from one sample in a study of PD-L1 blockade in urothelial cancer. Libraries were prepared by immunoSEQ multiplex PCR; TCRdb keeps only in-frame clonotypes and omits some of them. The sample lists approximately 88,000 clones; roughly 84% were seen once. The material was PBMCs, obtained around atezolizumab (anti-PD-L1) treatment. Receptors were obtained from a man aged 55 to 70 with urothelial cancer. CDR3s include the opening cysteine and the closing phenylalanine or tryptophan. D genes are given only for firm matches. Expanded clones get a size class; other rows say once, few or many, or leave the size out.

abundance: -; d_gene: -; v_gene: TRBV18; j_gene: TRBJ2-5; CDR3nt: TGTGCCAGCTCACCAAGGCCGGCCTTGGAGGCAGAGACCCAGTACTTC; CDR3aa: CASSPRPALEAETQYF
abundance: few; d_gene: -; v_gene: TRBV6-5; j_gene: TRBJ1-3; CDR3nt: TGTGCCAGCAGGCGAGGCTACACCATATATTTT; CDR3aa: CASRRGYTIYF
abundance: -; d_gene: -; v_gene: TRBV30; j_gene: TRBJ1-6; CDR3nt: TGTGCCTGGACTCCTAGCGGGGGGGGGTATTCACCCCTCCACTTT; CDR3aa: CAWTPSGGGYSPLHF
abundance: -; d_gene: -; v_gene: TRBV9; j_gene: TRBJ2-3; CDR3nt: TGTGCCAGCAGCGTAGCCCCCCTAGTTTCTAGCACAGATACGCAGTATTTT; CDR3aa: CASSVAPLVSSTDTQYF
abundance: -; d_gene: TRBD1; v_gene: TRBV28; j_gene: TRBJ2-4; CDR3nt: TGTGCCAGCAGGGGACAGGGAATTGAAAACATTCAGTACTTC; CDR3aa: CASRGQGIENIQYF
abundance: -; d_gene: TRBD1; v_gene: TRBV19; j_gene: TRBJ1-4; CDR3nt: TGTGCCAGTAGCCCCGATCGGACAGGGTATGAAAAACTGTTTTTT; CDR3aa: CASSPDRTGYEKLFF
abundance: -; d_gene: TRBD1; v_gene: TRBV11-1; j_gene: TRBJ2-5; CDR3nt: TGTGCCAGCAGCTTAACAGGGGCCTCGTACTTC; CDR3aa: CASSLTGASYF
abundance: once; d_gene: TRBD2; v_gene: TRBV15; j_gene: TRBJ2-1; CDR3nt: TGTGCCACCAGCAGAGATCAGGGCGGGAGGGCCGTTAATGAGCAGTTCTTC; CDR3aa: CATSRDQGGRAVNEQFF
abundance: once; d_gene: -; v_gene: TRBV18; j_gene: TRBJ1-1; CDR3nt: TGTGCCAGCTCACCCTCAGTATTGAACACTGAAGCTTTCTTT; CDR3aa: CASSPSVLNTEAFF
abundance: -; d_gene: -; v_gene: TRBV19; j_gene: TRBJ1-5; CDR3nt: TGTGCCAGTAGTATGGGGCAGTTGAATCAGCCCCAGCATTTT; CDR3aa: CASSMGQLNQPQHF
abundance: -; d_gene: TRBD1; v_gene: TRBV18; j_gene: TRBJ1-3; CDR3nt: TGTGCCAGCTCACCCGCGACAGGGGGCGCCGGAAACACCATATATTTT; CDR3aa: CASSPATGGAGNTIYF
abundance: once; d_gene: -; v_gene: TRBV7-2; j_gene: TRBJ2-2; CDR3nt: TGTGCCAGCAGCTGGGCAGCTTGGGCCGGGGAGCTGTTTTTT; CDR3aa: CASSWAAWAGELFF
abundance: -; d_gene: -; v_gene: TRBV6-1; j_gene: TRBJ1-6; CDR3nt: TGTGCCAGCAGTGAAAAAAGTCACAATAATTCACCCCTCCACTTT; CDR3aa: CASSEKSHNNSPLHF
abundance: -; d_gene: -; v_gene: TRBV21-1; j_gene: TRBJ2-7; CDR3nt: TGTGCCAGCAGCAAAAATCCCGAGGGGGGGGACCCATACGAGCAGTACTTC; CDR3aa: CASSKNPEGGDPYEQYF
abundance: -; d_gene: -; v_gene: TRBV5-1; j_gene: TRBJ2-3; CDR3nt: TGCGCCAGCAGCTTGCTTAGGGGCTCAGATACGCAGTATTTT; CDR3aa: CASSLLRGSDTQYF
abundance: -; d_gene: -; v_gene: TRBV5-1; j_gene: TRBJ1-2; CDR3nt: TGCGCCAGCAGCACAGGGAATTATGGCTACACCTTC; CDR3aa: CASSTGNYGYTF
abundance: -; d_gene: -; v_gene: TRBV27; j_gene: TRBJ1-2; CDR3nt: TGTGCCAGCAGTTTACGGTCAGGGCCCTATGGCTACACCTTC; CDR3aa: CASSLRSGPYGYTF
abundance: -; d_gene: -; v_gene: TRBV6-1; j_gene: TRBJ1-1; CDR3nt: TGTGCCAGCAGTGCTATGGTCTGGTCGAACACTGAAGCTTTCTTT; CDR3aa: CASSAMVWSNTEAFF
abundance: few; d_gene: TRBD1; v_gene: TRBV9; j_gene: TRBJ2-7; CDR3nt: TGTGCCAGCAGCGTAGAGGACAGGGGGCCCTACGAGCAGTACTTC; CDR3aa: CASSVEDRGPYEQYF
abundance: -; d_gene: -; v_gene: TRBV28; j_gene: TRBJ2-6; CDR3nt: TGTGCCAGCAGTTCTAGGGGAACTGGGGCCAACGTCCTGACTTTC; CDR3aa: CASSSRGTGANVLTF
abundance: -; d_gene: -; v_gene: TRBV2; j_gene: TRBJ1-5; CDR3nt: TGTGCCAGCAGTTGGACAGACTATAGCAATCAGCCCCAGCATTTT; CDR3aa: CASSWTDYSNQPQHF
abundance: once; d_gene: TRBD1; v_gene: TRBV29-1; j_gene: TRBJ2-4; CDR3nt: TGCAGCGTTGGAGGACAGGGTGTGGACATTCAGTACTTC; CDR3aa: CSVGGQGVDIQYF
abundance: -; d_gene: -; v_gene: TRBV19; j_gene: TRBJ2-5; CDR3nt: TGTGCCAGTAGTAAGCAGGGGGGAGGAGAGACCCAGTACTTC; CDR3aa: CASSKQGGGETQYF
abundance: -; d_gene: -; v_gene: TRBV10-3; j_gene: TRBJ1-2; CDR3nt: TGTGCCATCAGTGAGTCGATAGAGGGTATTGGCTACACCTTC; CDR3aa: CAISESIEGIGYTF